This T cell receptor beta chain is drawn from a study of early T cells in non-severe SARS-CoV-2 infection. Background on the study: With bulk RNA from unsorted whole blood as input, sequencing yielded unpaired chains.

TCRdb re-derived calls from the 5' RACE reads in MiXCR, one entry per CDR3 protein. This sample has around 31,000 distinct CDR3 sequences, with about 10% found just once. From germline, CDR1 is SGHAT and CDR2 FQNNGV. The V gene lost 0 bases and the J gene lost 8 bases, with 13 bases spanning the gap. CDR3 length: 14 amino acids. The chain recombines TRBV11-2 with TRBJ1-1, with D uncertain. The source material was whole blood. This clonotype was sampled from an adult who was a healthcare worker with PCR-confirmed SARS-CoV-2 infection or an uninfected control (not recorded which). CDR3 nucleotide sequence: TGTGCCAGCAGCTTAGATTACCGGGGAGTGGAAGCTTTCTTT. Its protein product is CASSLDYRGVEAFF.